These 20 T cell receptor beta chains were sequenced from one sample in a study of T cell changes during pregnancy in multiple sclerosis. Repertoires were generated with immunoSEQ multiplex PCR, while TCRdb's copy carries only in-frame clones and drops some. This repertoire shows under 50,000 clones, 94% found once; its top ten account for roughly 0.35%. Material: CD4+ T cells from peripheral blood mononuclear cells, obtained after pregnancy. Source of these receptors: a female donor with multiple sclerosis, enrolled in a pregnancy study.

The chain carries TRBV5-8 and TRBJ2-7, with D hard to call. CDR1 and CDR2 from the germline V gene are SGHTS and YDEGEE. V dropped 4 bases and J dropped 7 bases, with 9 bases sitting between them. The CDR3 runs 11 residues. The CDR3 sequence: CASSPHREQYF. In DNA, the CDR3 is TGTGCCAGCAGCCCCCACAGAGAGCAGTACTTC.

CDR3 DNA sequence: TGTGCCAGCAGCGTAGGGGTCGGGGGGGCCATTAATTACAATGAGCAGTTCTTC. Its translation: CASSVGVGGAINYNEQFF. The chain uses TRBV9 and TRBJ2-1, with TRBD2 identical over 8 bases. V gave up 0 bases and J gave up 4 bases; unmatched junction bases: 12. The CDR3 consists of 18 residues. Germline-derived CDR1 and CDR2 are SGDLS and YYNGEE.

This rearrangement joins TRBV5-6 to TRBJ2-2; 11 nucleotides match TRBD2. The CDR3 length is 17 residues. Germline CDR1 reads SGHDT; CDR2 reads YYEEEE. With 5 bases clipped from V and 4 bases from J, the junction kept 10 bases outside the gene matches. CDR3 bases: TGTGCCAGCAGGCGGTTTAGCGGGGGGGCCTCCACCGGGGAGCTGTTTTTT. It specifies CASRRFSGGASTGELFF.

This clone showed up just once. The chain combines TRBV6-5 with TRBJ2-1, with D hard to call. Looked up from germline, CDR1 is MNHEY and CDR2 is SVGAGI. The V gene lost 3 bases and the J gene lost 0 bases, with 6 bases spanning the gap. This CDR3 has 14 amino acids. The CDR3 here is CASSYHSSYNEQFF. The CDR3 region has the DNA TGTGCCAGCAGTTATCATAGCTCCTACAATGAGCAGTTCTTC.

This chain joins TRBV7-2 and TRBJ2-5, with TRBD2 matching over 13 bases. This CDR3 has 17 residues. Per germline, CDR1 SGHTA and CDR2 FQGNSA. V shed 1 base, J shed 0 bases, and the junction held 2 bases outside the gene matches. The CDR3 DNA sequence: TGTGCCAGCAGCTTAGGACTAGCGGGGGGTTACCAAGAGACCCAGTACTTC. Amino acid sequence: CASSLGLAGGYQETQYF.

The chain carries TRBV5-4 and TRBJ2-4; D may be TRBD2 (6 bases). V shed 4 bases and J shed 5 bases, with 16 bases lying between them. Germline CDR1 and CDR2: SGHNT and YYREEE (reference sequence). This CDR3 is built from 15 residues. The CDR3 loop reads CASSPGGVGENIQYF. The CDR3 DNA follows: TGTGCCAGCAGCCCTGGCGGGGTCGGAGAAAACATTCAGTACTTC. The full variable domain, with the rest looked up from reference TRBV5-4 and TRBJ2-4, is ETGVTQSPTHLIKTRGQQVTLRCSSQSGHNTVSWYQQALGQGPQFIFQYYREEENGRGNFPPRFSGLQFPNYSSELNVNALELDDSALYLCASSPGGVGENIQYFGAGTRLSVL.

V and J are TRBV6-1 and TRBJ1-1, with D hard to call. Germline V gene lookup returns CDR1 MNHNS and CDR2 SASEGT. With 3 bases removed from V and 5 bases from J, the gap between germline ends came to 10 bases. The CDR3 consists of 13 residues. The DNA for the CDR3 is TGTGCCAGCAGTGAGCCGGGGAGGACTGAAGCTTTCTTT. It is translated as CASSEPGRTEAFF.

The rearrangement uses TRBV6-1 and TRBJ1-5; D is possibly TRBD1 (5 bases). CDR3 length equals 14 residues. Germline loops: CDR1 MNHNS, CDR2 SASEGT. V gave up 7 bases and J gave up 5 bases, with 15 bases separating them. CDR3 in DNA: TGTGCCAGCAAATTGTGGACACCCCATCAGCCCCAGCATTTT. This translates into CASKLWTPHQPQHF.

This clone was counted only a few times. The rearrangement links TRBV6-1 to TRBJ2-3; a possible D gene is TRBD1 (5 bases). CDR1 and CDR2 from the germline V gene are MNHNS and SASEGT. V was trimmed by 2 bases and J by 5 bases, leaving 14 bases between them. The CDR3 runs 15 residues. CDR3 sequence reads: CASSETGAVRDTQYF. The DNA of the CDR3 is TGTGCCAGCAGTGAAACTGGGGCGGTCCGAGATACGCAGTATTTT.

This chain uses TRBV5-4 with TRBJ1-2; D unclear. The ends were cut back, 4 bases at V and 7 bases at J, with 20 bases in the middle. CDR1 and CDR2 (germline): SGHNT, YYREEE (reference sequence). This CDR3 comprises 15 residues. The CDR3 DNA follows: TGTGCCAGCAGCCCTGCGGGAATTAGGGCTGGTGGCTACACCTTC. It specifies CASSPAGIRAGGYTF.

This chain uses TRBV6-6 with TRBJ1-5, with D perhaps TRBD1 (5 bases). Trimming shortened V by 7 bases and J by 4 bases, and 14 bases separated the two germline ends. The germline gives CDR1 MNHNY, CDR2 SVGAGI (reference sequence). CDR3 length: 14 residues. CDR3 sequence reads: CASTPGGGNQPQHF. CDR3 DNA sequence: TGTGCCAGCACCCCGGGGGGAGGAAATCAGCCCCAGCATTTT.

CDR3 residues: CATSRDKGVRNQPQHF. The CDR3 nucleotides are TGTGCCACCAGCAGAGATAAGGGGGTTCGGAATCAGCCCCAGCATTTT. J is TRBJ1-5 and V is TRBV15, with a tentative D call TRBD1 (6 bases). Germline assignment: CDR1 LNHNV and CDR2 YYDKDF (reference sequence). The CDR3 runs 16 residues. V lost 0 bases to trimming and J lost 4 bases, with 13 bases between them.

This chain uses TRBV5-1 with TRBJ2-2; possible D gene TRBD1, 5 bases. V was pared by 1 base and J by 1 base, with 8 bases between. Germline-derived CDR1 and CDR2 are SGHRS and YFSETQ. CDR3 length: 15 residues. The chain's CDR3 is CASSLSGKNTGELFF. The CDR3 DNA reads TGCGCCAGCAGCTTGTCAGGGAAGAACACCGGGGAGCTGTTTTTT. Full variable domain (remainder filled in from reference TRBV5-1 and TRBJ2-2): KAGVTQTPRYLIKTRGQQVTLSCSPISGHRSVSWYQQTPGQGLQFLFEYFSETQRNKGNFPGRFSGRQFSNSRSEMNVSTLELGDSALYLCASSLSGKNTGELFFGEGSRLTVL.

The chain couples TRBV7-3 to TRBJ2-2; 11 bases align to TRBD2. Germline CDR1 and CDR2: SGHTA and FQGTGA. V was pared by 1 base and J by 6 bases, with 4 bases of the junction left unmatched. The CDR3 loop spans 16 amino acids. DNA for the CDR3: TGTGCCAGCAGCTTAAACCCGACTAGCGGGGCCGGGGAGCTGTTTTTT. Residues: CASSLNPTSGAGELFF. The whole variable domain, remainder taken from reference TRBV7-3 and TRBJ2-2, is GAGVSQTPSNKVTEKGKYVELRCDPISGHTALYWYRQSLGQGPEFLIYFQGTGAADDSGLPNDRFFAVRPEGSVSTLKIQRTERGDSAVYLCASSLNPTSGAGELFFGEGSRLTVL.

This clone was seen just once. The CDR3 sequence is CASSLLGGDTEAFF. DNA of the CDR3: TGTGCCAGCAGCCTACTTGGGGGGGACACTGAAGCTTTCTTT. The chain combines TRBV7-9 with TRBJ1-1; a weak D match, TRBD1 (5 bases). The ends were cut back, 5 bases at V and 3 bases at J, with 13 bases in the middle. Germline lookup yields CDR1 SEHNR and CDR2 FQNEAQ (reference sequence). There are 14 residues in the CDR3.

The chain has TRBV5-1 and TRBJ2-3; TRBD2 agrees at 7 bases. CDR1 is SGHRS and CDR2 is YFSETQ in the germline V gene. Trimming took 7 bases from V and 2 from J; bases not matched to a gene: 7. The CDR3 has 14 residues. CDR3 sequence: CASAAGVTTDTQYF. DNA of the CDR3: TGCGCCAGCGCCGCGGGGGTGACCACAGATACGCAGTATTTT. Based on the CDR3 plus reference TRBV5-1 and TRBJ2-3, the full variable domain is KAGVTQTPRYLIKTRGQQVTLSCSPISGHRSVSWYQQTPGQGLQFLFEYFSETQRNKGNFPGRFSGRQFSNSRSEMNVSTLELGDSALYLCASAAGVTTDTQYFGPGTRLTVL.

For the CDR3, the DNA is TGTGCCAGCAGCTTAGGCCAGTGGGGGCCTAACTATGGCTACACCTTC. It yields the protein CASSLGQWGPNYGYTF. The genes are TRBV7-8 and TRBJ1-2; D is possibly TRBD1 (6 bases). CDR1 SGHVS and CDR2 FQNEAQ come from the germline V gene. The V and J ends lost 1 base and 0 bases respectively, with 12 bases between them. There are 16 residues in the CDR3.

The V call is TRBV7-2, the J call TRBJ1-2; D gene ambiguous. The germline V gene encodes CDR1 SGHTA and CDR2 FQGNSA. CDR3 length: 14 amino acids. V lost 7 bases to trimming and J lost 2 bases, with 14 bases between them. The CDR3 sequence is CASNQRRNNYGYTF. The DNA for the CDR3 is TGTGCCAGCAACCAGCGGAGAAACAACTATGGCTACACCTTC.

This chain joins TRBV7-9 and TRBJ2-2; 9 bases align to TRBD2. Germline CDR1 SEHNR, CDR2 FQNEAQ (reference sequence). The CDR3 has 17 amino acids. Trimming cost V 2 bases and J 4 bases; bases outside gene matches: 8. The CDR3 spells CASSLSLAGASTGELFF. The CDR3 DNA sequence: TGTGCCAGCAGCTTATCTTTAGCGGGGGCGAGCACCGGGGAGCTGTTTTTT.

J is TRBJ1-1 and V is TRBV10-3; D gene ambiguous. From germline, CDR1 is ENHRY and CDR2 SYGVKD. The CDR3 length is 13 residues. V was shortened by 5 bases and J by 0 bases, with 7 bases between the two germline ends. The DNA of the CDR3 is TGTGCCATCAGTTTGTATCTGAACACTGAAGCTTTCTTT. Its protein product is CAISLYLNTEAFF.